The TCR beta chain described here comes from a study of T cell responses to AZD1222 COVID-19 vaccine. CDR3 length: 14 amino acids. The V end was cut by 3 bases, the J end by 3 bases, with 12 bases between. The germline gives CDR1 KGHSH, CDR2 LQKENI. This clone was detected many times. As yet, its antigen is unknown. Whole-study results and caveats: White British donors predominated, females outnumbered males, and clonal diversity was possibly underestimated. In all cases, repertoires were sampled only after the peak T cell response.

The assay was immunoSEQ multiplex PCR, and TCRdb's table has in-frame clones only and misses some. Of 100,000 to 150,000 clones detected, 90% appear once; the ten largest clones hold 4% to 5.5%. This TCR was sampled from an adult in good health. The starting material was peripheral blood, obtained on day 0 of MenACWY control vaccination. This chain connects TRBV18 to TRBJ2-7; D is perhaps TRBD1 or TRBD2 (5 bases each). CDR3 amino acids: CASSPYGASYEQYF. DNA for the CDR3: TGTGCCAGCTCACCTTACGGGGCTAGCTACGAGCAGTACTTC.